The 5 T cell receptor beta chains below come from one sample, sequenced in a study of vaccination effects on CD4 cells after COVID-19. Isolation of CD4+ T cells took place after 10 to 11 days of culture. Profiling relied on immunoSEQ multiplex PCR, and the TCRdb table lists in-frame clones only, not all of them. The sample includes some 63,000 clones, approximately 70% of them seen just once. No antigen has been assigned to these receptors. The sample here was CD4+ T cells from PBMCs cultured without peptide, taken before COVID-19 vaccination. The receptors come from a human donor who had a prior SARS-CoV-2 infection.

CDR3 sequence reads: CASSRGAWNEQFF. CDR3 nucleotides: TGTGCCAGCAGCCGGGGGGCATGGAATGAGCAGTTCTTC. The chain carries TRBV7-3 and TRBJ2-1; a possible D gene is TRBD2 (7 bases). The CDR3 runs 13 residues. Per germline, CDR1 SGHTA and CDR2 FQGTGA. Trimming took off 5 bases at V and 7 bases at J, with 12 bases between the two ends.

This chain uses TRBV10-3 with TRBJ2-5; 7 bases are shared with TRBD1. Germline CDR1 and CDR2: ENHRY and SYGVKD. Unmatched junction bases numbered 8, after V lost 5 bases and J lost 5 bases. The CDR3 sequence is 14 residues long. The CDR3 here is CAISRRQGEETQYF. CDR3 DNA: TGTGCCATCAGTAGAAGACAGGGCGAGGAGACCCAGTACTTC.

This chain joins TRBV14 and TRBJ2-1, with 11 bases lining up with TRBD2. V dropped 0 bases and J dropped 4; count of bases not matched to a gene: 2. CDR3 length: 16 residues. Germline-derived CDR1 and CDR2 are SGHDN and FVKESK. Here the CDR3 reads CASSQDRTSGYNEQFF. The CDR3 DNA reads as TGTGCCAGCAGCCAAGACCGGACTAGCGGGTACAATGAGCAGTTCTTC. The variable domain in full, completed from reference TRBV14 and TRBJ2-1, reads EAGVTQFPSHSVIEKGQTVTLRCDPISGHDNLYWYRRVMGKEIKFLLHFVKESKQDESGMPNNRFLAERTGGTYSTLKVQPAELEDSGVYFCASSQDRTSGYNEQFFGPGTRLTVL.

This chain uses TRBV5-8 with TRBJ1-6; 8 nucleotides match TRBD1. V trimming: 2 bases; J trimming: 7 bases; junction bases outside the gene matches: 5. The germline V gene encodes CDR1 SGHTS and CDR2 YDEGEE. CDR3 size: 15 residues. The CDR3: CASSFEDRGNSPLHF. CDR3 bases: TGTGCCAGCAGCTTTGAAGACAGGGGAAATTCACCCCTCCACTTT.

The J gene is TRBJ1-5, the V gene TRBV18; D call uncertain. The CDR3 consists of 14 residues. Trimming left V 2 bases short and J 5 bases short, with 10 bases between. The germline V gene has CDR1 KGHSH and CDR2 LQKENI. CDR3 sequence (DNA): TGTGCCAGCTCACCAGGATGGAGGGATCAGCCCCAGCATTTT. It translates to CASSPGWRDQPQHF. Complete variable domain (other parts from reference TRBV18 and TRBJ1-5): NAGVMQNPRHLVRRRGQEARLRCSPMKGHSHVYWYRQLPEEGLKFMVYLQKENIIDESGMPKERFSAEFPKEGPSILRIQQVVRGDSAAYFCASSPGWRDQPQHFGDGTRLSIL.